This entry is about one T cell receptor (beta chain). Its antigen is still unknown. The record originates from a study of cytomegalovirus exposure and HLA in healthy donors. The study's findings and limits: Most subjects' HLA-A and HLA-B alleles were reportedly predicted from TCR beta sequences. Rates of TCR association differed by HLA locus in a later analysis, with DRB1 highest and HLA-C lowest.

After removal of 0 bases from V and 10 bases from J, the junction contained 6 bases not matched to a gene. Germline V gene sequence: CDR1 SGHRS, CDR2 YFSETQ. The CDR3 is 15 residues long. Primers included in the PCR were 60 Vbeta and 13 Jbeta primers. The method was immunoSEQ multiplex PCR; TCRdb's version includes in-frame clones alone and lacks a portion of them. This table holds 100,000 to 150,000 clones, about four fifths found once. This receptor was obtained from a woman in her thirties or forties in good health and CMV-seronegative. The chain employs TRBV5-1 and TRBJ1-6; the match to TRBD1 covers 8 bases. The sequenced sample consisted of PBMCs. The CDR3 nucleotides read TGCGCCAGCAGCTTGGTTCAGGGGGCGCTGTCACCCCTCCACTTT. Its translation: CASSLVQGALSPLHF.